The clone carrying this T cell receptor (beta chain) was recorded many times. Antigen: not known. This entry belongs to a study of T-cell reconstitution after alpha-beta-depleted transplantation in children. This sample's TCRbeta library carried unique molecular identifier barcodes. Each CDR3 protein is one row after TCRdb ran MiXCR on the PCR reads. This table holds 700,000 or so distinct CDR3 sequences, about 12% found once. Points from the study as a whole: The origin of alpha-beta T cells about two months after transplant was reportedly several hundred expanded graft clones. When one year had passed after transplant, most T-cell counts and diversity came from newly produced T cells. For some patients, TCRbeta diversity was high at day 60 because of recipient T cells and thymic progenitors that survived.

CDR3 size: 18 residues. With 4 bases clipped from V and 1 base from J, the junction kept 11 bases outside the gene matches. Germline CDR1 reads SGHRS; CDR2 reads YFSETQ. The TCR comes from a girl aged 2 to 9 with congenital amegakaryocytic thrombocytopenia, due to receive a stem cell transplant. The starting material was PBMCs, obtained before TCRalphabeta/CD19-depleted stem cell transplant. The chain couples TRBV5-1 to TRBJ1-1; 12 nucleotides align to TRBD1. The CDR3 here is CASSIKPGQGATNTEAFF. CDR3 DNA sequence: TGCGCCAGCAGCATTAAGCCGGGACAGGGGGCCACGAACACTGAAGCTTTCTTT.